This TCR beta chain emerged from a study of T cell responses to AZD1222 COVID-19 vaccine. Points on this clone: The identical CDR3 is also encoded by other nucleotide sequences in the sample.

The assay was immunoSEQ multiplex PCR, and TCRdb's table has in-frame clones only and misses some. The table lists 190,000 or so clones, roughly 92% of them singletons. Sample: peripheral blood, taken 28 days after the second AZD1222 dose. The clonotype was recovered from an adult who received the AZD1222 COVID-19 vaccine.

The CDR3: CASSFGGYGYTF. The DNA of the CDR3 is TGTGCCAGCAGTTTTGGGGGCTATGGCTACACCTTC. The chain uses TRBV12-3 or TRBV12-4 and TRBJ1-2, with D perhaps TRBD1 (5 bases). The V and J ends lost 3 bases and 4 bases respectively, with 6 bases between them. The CDR3 spans 12 residues.